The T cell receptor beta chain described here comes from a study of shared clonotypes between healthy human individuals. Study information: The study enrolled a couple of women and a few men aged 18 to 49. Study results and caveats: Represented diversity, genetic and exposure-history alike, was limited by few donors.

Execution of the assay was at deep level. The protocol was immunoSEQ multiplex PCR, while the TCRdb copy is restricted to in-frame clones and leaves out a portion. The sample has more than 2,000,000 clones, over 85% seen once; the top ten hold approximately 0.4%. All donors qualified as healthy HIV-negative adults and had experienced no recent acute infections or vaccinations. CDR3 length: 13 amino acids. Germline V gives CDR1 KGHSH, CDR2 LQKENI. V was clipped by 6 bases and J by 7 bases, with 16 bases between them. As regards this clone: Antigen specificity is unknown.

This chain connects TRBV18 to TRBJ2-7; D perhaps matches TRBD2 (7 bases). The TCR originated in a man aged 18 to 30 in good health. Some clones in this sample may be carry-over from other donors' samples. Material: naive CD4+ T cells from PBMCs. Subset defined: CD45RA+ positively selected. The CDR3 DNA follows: TGTGCCAGCTCTCAGCGGGACACTGGGGAGCAGTACTTC. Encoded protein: CASSQRDTGEQYF.